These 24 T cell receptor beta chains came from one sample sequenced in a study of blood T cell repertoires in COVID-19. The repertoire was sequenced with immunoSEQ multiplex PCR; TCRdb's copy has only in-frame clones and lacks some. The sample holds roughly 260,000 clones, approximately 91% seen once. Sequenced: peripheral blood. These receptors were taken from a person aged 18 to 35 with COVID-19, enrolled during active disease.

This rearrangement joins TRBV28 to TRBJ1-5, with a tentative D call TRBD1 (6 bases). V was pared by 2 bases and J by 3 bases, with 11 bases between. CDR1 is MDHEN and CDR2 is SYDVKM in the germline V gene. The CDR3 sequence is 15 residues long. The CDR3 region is CASSLRGQANQPQHF. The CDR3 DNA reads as TGTGCCAGCAGTTTAAGGGGACAAGCCAATCAGCCCCAGCATTTT.

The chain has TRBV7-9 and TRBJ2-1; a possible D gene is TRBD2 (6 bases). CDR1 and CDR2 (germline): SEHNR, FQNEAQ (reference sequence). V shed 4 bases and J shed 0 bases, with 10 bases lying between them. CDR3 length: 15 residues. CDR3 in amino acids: CASSSEGGSYNEQFF. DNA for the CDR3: TGTGCCAGCAGCTCGGAGGGCGGCTCCTACAATGAGCAGTTCTTC.

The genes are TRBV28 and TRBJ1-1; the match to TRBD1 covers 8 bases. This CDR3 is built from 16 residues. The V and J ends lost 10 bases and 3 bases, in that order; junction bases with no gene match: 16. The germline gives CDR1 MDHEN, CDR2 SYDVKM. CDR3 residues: CANFHLSRGQDTEAFF. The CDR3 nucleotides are TGTGCCAACTTCCACCTTTCCAGGGGGCAGGACACTGAAGCTTTCTTT.

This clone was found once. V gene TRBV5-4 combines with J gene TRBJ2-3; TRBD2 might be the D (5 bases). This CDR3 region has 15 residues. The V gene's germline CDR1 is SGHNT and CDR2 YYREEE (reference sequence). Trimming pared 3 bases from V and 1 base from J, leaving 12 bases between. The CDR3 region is CASSSPKAGTDTQYF. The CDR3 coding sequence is TGTGCCAGCAGCTCGCCCAAAGCGGGCACAGATACGCAGTATTTT.

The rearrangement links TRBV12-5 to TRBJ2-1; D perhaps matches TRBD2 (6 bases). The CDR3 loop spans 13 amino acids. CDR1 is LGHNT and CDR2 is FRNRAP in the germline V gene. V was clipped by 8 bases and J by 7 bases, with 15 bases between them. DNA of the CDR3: TGTGCTAGTTCCCCGGGACGGGGGAATGAGCAGTTCTTC. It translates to CASSPGRGNEQFF.

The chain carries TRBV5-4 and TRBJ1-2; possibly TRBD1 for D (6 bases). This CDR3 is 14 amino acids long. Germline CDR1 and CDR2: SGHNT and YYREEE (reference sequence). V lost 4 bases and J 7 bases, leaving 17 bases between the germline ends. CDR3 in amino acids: CASSPWGGVGGYTF. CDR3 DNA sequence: TGTGCCAGCAGCCCCTGGGGGGGCGTTGGTGGCTACACCTTC.

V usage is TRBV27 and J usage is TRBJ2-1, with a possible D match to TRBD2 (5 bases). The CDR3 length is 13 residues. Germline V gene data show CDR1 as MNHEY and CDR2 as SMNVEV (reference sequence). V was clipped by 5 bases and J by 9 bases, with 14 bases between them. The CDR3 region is CASSLRTEGEQFF. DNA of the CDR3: TGTGCCAGCAGTCTCCGAACCGAGGGTGAGCAGTTCTTC.

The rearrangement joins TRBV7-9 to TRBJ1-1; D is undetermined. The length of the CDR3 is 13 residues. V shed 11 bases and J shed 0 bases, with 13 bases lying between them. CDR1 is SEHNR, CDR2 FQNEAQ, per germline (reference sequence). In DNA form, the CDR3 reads TGTGCCGCAAGTCTTGCGATGAACACTGAAGCTTTCTTT. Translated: CAASLAMNTEAFF. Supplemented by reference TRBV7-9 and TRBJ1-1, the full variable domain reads DTGVSQNPRHKITKRGQNVTFRCDPISEHNRLYWYRQTLGQGPEFLTYFQNEAQLEKSRLLSDRFSAERPKGSFSTLEIQRTEQGDSAMYLCAASLAMNTEAFFGQGTRLTVV.

CDR3 amino acids: CASSQRTAYEQYF. DNA of the CDR3: TGCGCCAGCAGCCAAAGGACAGCCTACGAGCAGTACTTC. The chain is built from TRBV4-1 and TRBJ2-7, with D tentatively TRBD1 (6 bases). The CDR3 runs 13 residues. CDR1 and CDR2 (germline): MGHRA, YSYEKL. V lost 2 bases to trimming and J lost 2 bases, with 7 bases between them.

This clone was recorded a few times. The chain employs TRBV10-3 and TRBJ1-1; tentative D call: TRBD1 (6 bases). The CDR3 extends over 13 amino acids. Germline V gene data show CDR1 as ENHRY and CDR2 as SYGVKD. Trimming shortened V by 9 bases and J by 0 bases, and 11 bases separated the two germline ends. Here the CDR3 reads CAIRGGLNTEAFF. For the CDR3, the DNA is TGTGCCATAAGGGGGGGACTGAACACTGAAGCTTTCTTT.

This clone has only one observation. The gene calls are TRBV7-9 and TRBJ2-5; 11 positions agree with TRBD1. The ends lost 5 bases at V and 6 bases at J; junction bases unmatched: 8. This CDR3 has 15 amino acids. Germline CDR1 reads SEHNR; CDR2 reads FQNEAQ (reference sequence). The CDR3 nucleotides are TGTGCCAGCAGCACCCCGGGACAGGGGGAAAAGACCCAGTACTTC. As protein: CASSTPGQGEKTQYF.

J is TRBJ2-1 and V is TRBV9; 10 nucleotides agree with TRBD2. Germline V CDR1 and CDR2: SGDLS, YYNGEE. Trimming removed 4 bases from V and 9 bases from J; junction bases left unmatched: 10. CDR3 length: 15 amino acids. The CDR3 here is CASSKGLAEVGEQFF. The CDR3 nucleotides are TGTGCCAGCAGCAAAGGACTAGCGGAGGTGGGTGAGCAGTTCTTC.

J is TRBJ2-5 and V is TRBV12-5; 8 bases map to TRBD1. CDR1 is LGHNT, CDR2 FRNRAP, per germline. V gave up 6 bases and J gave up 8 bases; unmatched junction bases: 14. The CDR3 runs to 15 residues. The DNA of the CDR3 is TGTGCTAGTGGACCCCCCGGGACAGGTCTTCGAACCCAGTACTTC. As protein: CASGPPGTGLRTQYF.

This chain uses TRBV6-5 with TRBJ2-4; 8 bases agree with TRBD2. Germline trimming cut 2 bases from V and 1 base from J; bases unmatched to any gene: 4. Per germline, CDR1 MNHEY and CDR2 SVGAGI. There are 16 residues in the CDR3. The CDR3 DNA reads TGTGCCAGCAGTTACGGCGGCGGGAGGGCCAAAAACATTCAGTACTTC. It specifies CASSYGGGRAKNIQYF.

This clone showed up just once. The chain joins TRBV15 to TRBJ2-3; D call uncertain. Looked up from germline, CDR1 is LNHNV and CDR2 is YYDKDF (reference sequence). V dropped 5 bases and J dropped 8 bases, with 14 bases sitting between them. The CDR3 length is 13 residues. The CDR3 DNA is TGTGCCACCAGCGTAACAGAACGAAGTACGCAGTATTTT. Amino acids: CATSVTERSTQYF.

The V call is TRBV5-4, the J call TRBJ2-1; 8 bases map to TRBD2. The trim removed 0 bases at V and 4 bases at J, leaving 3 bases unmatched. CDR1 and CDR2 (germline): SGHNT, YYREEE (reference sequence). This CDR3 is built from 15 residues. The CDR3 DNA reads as TGTGCCAGCAGCTTGGTTAGCGGGGCTTACAATGAGCAGTTCTTC. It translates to CASSLVSGAYNEQFF. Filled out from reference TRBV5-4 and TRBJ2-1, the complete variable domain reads ETGVTQSPTHLIKTRGQQVTLRCSSQSGHNTVSWYQQALGQGPQFIFQYYREEENGRGNFPPRFSGLQFPNYSSELNVNALELDDSALYLCASSLVSGAYNEQFFGPGTRLTVL.

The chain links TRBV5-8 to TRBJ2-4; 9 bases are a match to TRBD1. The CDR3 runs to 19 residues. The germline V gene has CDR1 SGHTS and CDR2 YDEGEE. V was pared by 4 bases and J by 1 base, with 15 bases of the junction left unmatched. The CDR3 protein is CASSGTGGARLVAKNIQYF. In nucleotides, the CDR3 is TGTGCCAGCAGCGGAACAGGGGGCGCCCGTCTCGTTGCCAAAAACATTCAGTACTTC. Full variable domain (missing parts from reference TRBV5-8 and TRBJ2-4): EAGVTQSPTHLIKTRGQQATLRCSPISGHTSVYWYQQALGLGLQFLLWYDEGEERNRGNFPPRFSGRQFPNYSSELNVNALELEDSALYLCASSGTGGARLVAKNIQYFGAGTRLSVL.

CDR3 in DNA: TGTGCCAGCAGCGCGGGGGCCTACAATGAGCAGTTCTTC. Translating it yields CASSAGAYNEQFF. The chain links TRBV6-5 to TRBJ2-1, with 7 nucleotides matching TRBD2. V shed 6 bases, J shed 2 bases, and the junction held 1 base outside the gene matches. Looked up from germline, CDR1 is MNHEY and CDR2 is SVGAGI. This CDR3 is 13 amino acids long.

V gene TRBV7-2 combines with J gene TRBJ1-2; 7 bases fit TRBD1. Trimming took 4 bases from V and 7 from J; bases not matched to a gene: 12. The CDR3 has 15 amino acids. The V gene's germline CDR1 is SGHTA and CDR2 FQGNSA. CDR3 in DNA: TGTGCCAGCAGCTCCCTATTCGACAGGGCGATTGGCTACACCTTC. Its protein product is CASSSLFDRAIGYTF.

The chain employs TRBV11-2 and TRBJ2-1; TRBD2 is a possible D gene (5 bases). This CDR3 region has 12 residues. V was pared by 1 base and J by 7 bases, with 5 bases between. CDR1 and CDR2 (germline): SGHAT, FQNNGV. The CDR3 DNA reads TGTGCCAGCAGCTTAGGGAGGAATGAGCAGTTCTTC. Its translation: CASSLGRNEQFF. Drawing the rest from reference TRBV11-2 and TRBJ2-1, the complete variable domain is EAGVAQSPRYKIIEKRQSVAFWCNPISGHATLYWYQQILGQGPKLLIQFQNNGVVDDSQLPKDRFSAERLKGVDSTLKIQPAKLEDSAVYLCASSLGRNEQFFGPGTRLTVL.

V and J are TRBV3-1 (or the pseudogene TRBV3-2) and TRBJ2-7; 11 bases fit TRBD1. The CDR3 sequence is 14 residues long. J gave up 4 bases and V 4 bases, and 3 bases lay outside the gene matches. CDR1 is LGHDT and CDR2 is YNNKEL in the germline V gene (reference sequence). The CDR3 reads CASSRGQGGYEQYF. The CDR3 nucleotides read TGTGCCAGCAGCCGGGGACAGGGGGGGTACGAGCAGTACTTC.

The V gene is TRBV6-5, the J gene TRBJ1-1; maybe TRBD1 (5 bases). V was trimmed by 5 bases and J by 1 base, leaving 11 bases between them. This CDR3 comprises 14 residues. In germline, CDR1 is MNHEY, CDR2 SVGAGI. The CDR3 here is CASSQGPGNTEAFF. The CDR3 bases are TGTGCCAGCAGTCAGGGTCCAGGGAACACTGAAGCTTTCTTT.

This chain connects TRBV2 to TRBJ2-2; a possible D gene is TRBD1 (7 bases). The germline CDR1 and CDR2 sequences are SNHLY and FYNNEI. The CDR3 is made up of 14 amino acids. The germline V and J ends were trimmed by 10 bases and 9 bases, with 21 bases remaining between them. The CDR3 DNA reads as TGTGCCATCCTGGGGGGACAGCCGACCCGGGAGCTGTTTTTT. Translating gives CAILGGQPTRELFF.

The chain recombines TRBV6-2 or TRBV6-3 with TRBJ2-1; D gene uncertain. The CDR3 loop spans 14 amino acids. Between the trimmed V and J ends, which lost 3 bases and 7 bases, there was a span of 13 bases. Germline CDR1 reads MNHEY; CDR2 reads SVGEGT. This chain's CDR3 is CASSYYMGVNEQFF. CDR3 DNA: TGTGCCAGCAGTTATTACATGGGCGTTAATGAGCAGTTCTTC.